This T cell receptor beta chain was captured by sequencing in a study of T cells in localized non-small cell lung cancer. Trimming removed 5 bases from V and 0 bases from J; junction bases left unmatched: 3. The CDR3 loop spans 14 amino acids. Germline loops: CDR1 LNHDA, CDR2 SQIVND (reference sequence). Comments on this clone: Its antigen is as yet unknown.

Study-level points and caveats: Of the tissues analyzed, uninvolved adjacent lung showed maximal T cell clonality, greater than tumor.

The assay was immunoSEQ multiplex PCR, and TCRdb's table has in-frame clones only and misses some. The repertoire holds 30,000 to 45,000 clones, with around 88% as singletons. This rearrangement joins TRBV19 to TRBJ1-1; 7 positions agree with TRBD1. The TCR was taken from a woman aged 35-75 years with stage I lung adenocarcinoma. Sequencing used peripheral blood, obtained before any cancer treatment. The CDR3 protein is CASSSDRLNTEAFF. The CDR3 region has the DNA TGTGCCAGTAGTTCGGACAGGTTGAACACTGAAGCTTTCTTT. Supplemented by reference TRBV19 and TRBJ1-1, the full variable domain reads DGGITQSPKYLFRKEGQNVTLSCEQNLNHDAMYWYRQDPGQGLRLIYYSQIVNDFQKGDIAEGYSVSREKKESFPLTVTSAQKNPTAFYLCASSSDRLNTEAFFGQGTRLTVV.